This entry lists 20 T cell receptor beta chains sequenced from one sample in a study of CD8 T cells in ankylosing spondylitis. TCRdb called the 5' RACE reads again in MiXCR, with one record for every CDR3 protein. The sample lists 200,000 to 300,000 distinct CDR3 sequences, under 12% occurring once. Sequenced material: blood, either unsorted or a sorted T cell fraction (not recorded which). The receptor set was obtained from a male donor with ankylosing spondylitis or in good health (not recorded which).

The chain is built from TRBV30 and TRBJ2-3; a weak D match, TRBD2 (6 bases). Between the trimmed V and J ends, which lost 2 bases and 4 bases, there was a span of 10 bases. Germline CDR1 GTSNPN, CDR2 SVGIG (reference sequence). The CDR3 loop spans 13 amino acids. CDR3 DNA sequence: TGTGCCTGGAGTTTCGCGGGGTCAGATACGCAGTATTTT. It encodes CAWSFAGSDTQYF.

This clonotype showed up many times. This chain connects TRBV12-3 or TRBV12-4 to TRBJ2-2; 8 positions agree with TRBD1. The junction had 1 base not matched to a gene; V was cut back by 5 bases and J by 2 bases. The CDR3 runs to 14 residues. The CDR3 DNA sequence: TGTGCCAGCAGTGGACAGGGAAACACCGGGGAGCTGTTTTTT. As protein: CASSGQGNTGELFF.

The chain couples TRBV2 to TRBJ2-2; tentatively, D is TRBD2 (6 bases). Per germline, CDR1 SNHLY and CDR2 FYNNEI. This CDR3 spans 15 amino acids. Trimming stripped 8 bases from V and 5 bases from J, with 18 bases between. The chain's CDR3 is CASAEDSRGTGELFF. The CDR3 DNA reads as TGTGCCAGCGCCGAGGACTCCCGGGGGACCGGGGAGCTGTTTTTT.

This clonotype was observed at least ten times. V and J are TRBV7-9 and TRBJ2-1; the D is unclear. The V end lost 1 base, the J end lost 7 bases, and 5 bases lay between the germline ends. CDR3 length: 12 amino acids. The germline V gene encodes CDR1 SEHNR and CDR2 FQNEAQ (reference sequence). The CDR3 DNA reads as TGTGCCAGCAGCTTAGATAGTAATGAGCAGTTCTTC. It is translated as CASSLDSNEQFF. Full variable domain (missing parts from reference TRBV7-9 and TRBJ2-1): DTGVSQNPRHKITKRGQNVTFRCDPISEHNRLYWYRQTLGQGPEFLTYFQNEAQLEKSRLLSDRFSAERPKGSFSTLEIQRTEQGDSAMYLCASSLDSNEQFFGPGTRLTVL.

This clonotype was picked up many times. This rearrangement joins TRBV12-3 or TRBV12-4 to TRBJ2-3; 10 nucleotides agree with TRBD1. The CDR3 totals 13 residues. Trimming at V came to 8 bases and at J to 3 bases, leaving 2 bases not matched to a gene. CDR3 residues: CASRDRGTDTQYF. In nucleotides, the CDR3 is TGTGCCAGCCGGGACAGGGGTACAGATACGCAGTATTTT.

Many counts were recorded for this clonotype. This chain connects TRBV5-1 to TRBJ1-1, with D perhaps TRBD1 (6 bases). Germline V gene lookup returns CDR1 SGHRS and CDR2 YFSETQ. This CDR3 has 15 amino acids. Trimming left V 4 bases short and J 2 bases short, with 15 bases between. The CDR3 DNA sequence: TGCGCCAGCAGCGGCGCAACAGGGTTTAACACTGAAGCTTTCTTT. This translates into CASSGATGFNTEAFF.

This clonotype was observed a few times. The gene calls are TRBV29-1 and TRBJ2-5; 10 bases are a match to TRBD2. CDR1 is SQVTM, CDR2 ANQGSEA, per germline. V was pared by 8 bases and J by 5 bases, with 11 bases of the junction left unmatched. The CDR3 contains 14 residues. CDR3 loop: CSFRGTSARETQYF. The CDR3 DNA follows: TGCAGCTTCCGCGGGACTAGCGCTCGCGAGACCCAGTACTTC. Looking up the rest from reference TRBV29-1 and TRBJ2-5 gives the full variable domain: SAVISQKPSRDICQRGTSLTIQCQVDSQVTMMFWYRQQPGQSLTLIATANQGSEATYESGFVIDKFPISRPNLTFSTLTVSNMSPEDSSIYLCSFRGTSARETQYFGPGTRLLVL.

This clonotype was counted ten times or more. CDR3 region: CASSPTGSNGYTF. The CDR3 DNA follows: TGTGCCAGCAGTCCCACAGGGTCGAATGGCTACACCTTC. This rearrangement joins TRBV12-3 or TRBV12-4 to TRBJ1-2; a possible D gene is TRBD1 (6 bases). This CDR3 has 13 residues. The V and J ends lost 5 bases and 6 bases respectively, with 13 bases between them.

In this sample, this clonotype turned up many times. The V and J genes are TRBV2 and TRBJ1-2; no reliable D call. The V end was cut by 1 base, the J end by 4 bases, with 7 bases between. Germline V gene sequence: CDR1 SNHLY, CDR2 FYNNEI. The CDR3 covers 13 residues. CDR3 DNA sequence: TGTGCCAGCAGTGAAGACTTACCCTATGGCTACACCTTC. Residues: CASSEDLPYGYTF.

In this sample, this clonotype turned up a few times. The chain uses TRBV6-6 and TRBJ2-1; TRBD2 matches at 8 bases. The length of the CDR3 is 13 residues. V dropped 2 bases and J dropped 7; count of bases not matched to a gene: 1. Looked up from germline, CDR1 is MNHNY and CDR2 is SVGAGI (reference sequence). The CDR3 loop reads CASSYGLANEQFF. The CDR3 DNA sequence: TGTGCCAGCAGTTACGGACTAGCAAATGAGCAGTTCTTC.

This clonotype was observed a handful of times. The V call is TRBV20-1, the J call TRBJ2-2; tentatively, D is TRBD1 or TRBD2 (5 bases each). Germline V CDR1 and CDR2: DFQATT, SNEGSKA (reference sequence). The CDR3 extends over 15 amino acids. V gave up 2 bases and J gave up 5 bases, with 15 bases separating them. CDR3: CSARSRDQRTGELFF. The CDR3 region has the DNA TGCAGTGCTAGATCCAGGGACCAGAGGACCGGGGAGCTGTTTTTT.

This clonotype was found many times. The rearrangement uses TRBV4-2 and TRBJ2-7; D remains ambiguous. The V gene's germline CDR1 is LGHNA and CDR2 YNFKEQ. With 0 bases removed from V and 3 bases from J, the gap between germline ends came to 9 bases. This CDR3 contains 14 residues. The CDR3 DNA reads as TGTGCCAGCAGCCAAGAACCCGGCGGCTACGAGCAGTACTTC. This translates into CASSQEPGGYEQYF.

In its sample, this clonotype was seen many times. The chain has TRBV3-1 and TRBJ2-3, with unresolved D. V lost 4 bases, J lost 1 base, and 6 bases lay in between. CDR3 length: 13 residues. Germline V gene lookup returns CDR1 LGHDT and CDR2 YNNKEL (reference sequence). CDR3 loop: CASSLTRTDTQYF. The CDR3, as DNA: TGTGCCAGCAGCCTGACTCGCACAGATACGCAGTATTTT.

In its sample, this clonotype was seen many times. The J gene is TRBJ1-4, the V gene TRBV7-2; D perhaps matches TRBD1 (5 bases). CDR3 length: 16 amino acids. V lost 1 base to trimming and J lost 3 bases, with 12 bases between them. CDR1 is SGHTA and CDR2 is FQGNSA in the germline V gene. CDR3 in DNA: TGTGCCAGCAGCTTAGGAGGGACGGGACCTAATGAAAAACTGTTTTTT. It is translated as CASSLGGTGPNEKLFF.

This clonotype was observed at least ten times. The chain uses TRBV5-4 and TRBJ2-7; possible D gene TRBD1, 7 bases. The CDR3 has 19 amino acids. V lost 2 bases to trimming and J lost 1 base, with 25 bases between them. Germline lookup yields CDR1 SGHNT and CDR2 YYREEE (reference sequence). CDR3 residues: CASSLGTAGPGQWSYEQYF. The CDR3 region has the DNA TGTGCCAGCAGCTTAGGGACCGCGGGACCGGGACAGTGGTCCTACGAGCAGTACTTC. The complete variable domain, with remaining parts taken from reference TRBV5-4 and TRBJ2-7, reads ETGVTQSPTHLIKTRGQQVTLRCSSQSGHNTVSWYQQALGQGPQFIFQYYREEENGRGNFPPRFSGLQFPNYSSELNVNALELDDSALYLCASSLGTAGPGQWSYEQYFGPGTRLTVT.

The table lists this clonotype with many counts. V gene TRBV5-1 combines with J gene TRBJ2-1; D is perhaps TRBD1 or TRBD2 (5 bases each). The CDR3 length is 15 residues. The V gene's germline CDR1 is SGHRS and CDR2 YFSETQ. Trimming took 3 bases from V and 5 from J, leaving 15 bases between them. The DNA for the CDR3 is TGCGCCAGCAGCTCGGGGCAGGTTTTAAACAATGAGCAGTTCTTC. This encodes CASSSGQVLNNEQFF.

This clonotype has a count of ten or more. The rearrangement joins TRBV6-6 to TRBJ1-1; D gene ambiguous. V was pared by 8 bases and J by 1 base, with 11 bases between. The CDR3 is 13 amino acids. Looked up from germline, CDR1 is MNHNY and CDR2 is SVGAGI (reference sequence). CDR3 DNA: TGTGCCAGCGATCACGAGGGGAACACTGAAGCTTTCTTT. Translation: CASDHEGNTEAFF.

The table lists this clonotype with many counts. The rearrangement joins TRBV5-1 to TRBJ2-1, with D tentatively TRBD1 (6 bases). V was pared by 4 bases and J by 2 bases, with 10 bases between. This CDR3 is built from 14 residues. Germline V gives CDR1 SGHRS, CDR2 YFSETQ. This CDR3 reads CASSPGTPYNEQFF. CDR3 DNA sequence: TGCGCCAGCAGCCCCGGGACACCCTACAATGAGCAGTTCTTC.

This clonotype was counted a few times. The CDR3 sequence: CASSYSQTGYTEAFF. CDR3 in DNA: TGTGCCAGCAGTTACTCTCAGACAGGGTACACTGAAGCTTTCTTT. V usage is TRBV6-5 and J usage is TRBJ1-1, with 7 nucleotides matching TRBD1. This CDR3 region has 15 residues. The V gene end was trimmed by 0 bases and the J gene end by 3 bases; junction bases not matched to a gene: 4. The germline V gene encodes CDR1 MNHEY and CDR2 SVGAGI.

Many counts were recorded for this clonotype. CDR3 in DNA: TGTGCCAGCAGTTTCCTAGCGGGGAGAGATACGCAGTATTTT. Encoded protein: CASSFLAGRDTQYF. The chain carries TRBV6-2 or TRBV6-3 and TRBJ2-3; 9 bases fit TRBD2. Germline V lookup: CDR1 MNHEY, CDR2 SVGEGT. The ends lost 4 bases at V and 5 bases at J; junction bases unmatched: 4. The length of the CDR3 is 14 residues.